The sequence of this T cell receptor beta chain was determined in a study of shared clonotypes between healthy human individuals. The CDR3 covers 14 residues. Trimming took off 2 bases at V and 3 bases at J, with 11 bases between the two ends. Germline CDR1 SGHRS, CDR2 YFSETQ. Whole-study findings and limits: Clonotypes not shared had lower generation probabilities than those common to all four donors. Represented genetic and exposure-history diversity was restricted by having few donors.

TCRdb's table, derived via immunoSEQ multiplex PCR, lists solely in-frame clones and lacks some. The sample yields roughly 2.2 million clones, 85% to 95% seen once. Comments on this clone: Its antigen remains unknown.

Researchers partitioned CD4+ cells into CD45RA+ naive and CD45RA-negative memory subsets. Sequenced input: naive CD4+ T cells from PBMCs. Subset meaning: CD45RA+ positively selected. The clonotype originates from a man aged 18 to 30 in good health. Some clones in this sample may be carry-over from other donors' samples. V and J are TRBV5-1 and TRBJ1-1; D unresolved. CDR3 region: CASSFSHGDTEAFF. The CDR3 DNA sequence: TGCGCCAGCAGCTTCTCACATGGAGACACTGAAGCTTTCTTT.